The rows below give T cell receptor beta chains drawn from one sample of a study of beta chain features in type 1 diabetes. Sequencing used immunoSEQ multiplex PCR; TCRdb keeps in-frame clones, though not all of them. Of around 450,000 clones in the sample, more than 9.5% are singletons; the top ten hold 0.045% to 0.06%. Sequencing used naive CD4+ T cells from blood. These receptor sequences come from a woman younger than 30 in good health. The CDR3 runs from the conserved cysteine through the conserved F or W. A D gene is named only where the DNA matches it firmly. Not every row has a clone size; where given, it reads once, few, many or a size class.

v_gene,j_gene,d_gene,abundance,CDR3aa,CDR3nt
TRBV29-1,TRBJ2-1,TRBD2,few,CSGEDPEREFYNEQFF,TGCAGCGGTGAAGATCCTGAGCGGGAGTTTTACAATGAGCAGTTCTTC
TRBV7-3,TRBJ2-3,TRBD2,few,CASSPHRGSGTDTQYF,TGTGCCAGCAGCCCCCACCGCGGGAGTGGGACAGATACGCAGTATTTT
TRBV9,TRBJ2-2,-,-,CASSADLRGGTGELFF,TGTGCCAGCAGCGCCGACCTGCGAGGTGGCACCGGGGAGCTGTTTTTT
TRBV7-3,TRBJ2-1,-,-,CASSFIPGFNEQFF,TGTGCCAGCAGTTTTATACCAGGGTTTAATGAGCAGTTCTTC
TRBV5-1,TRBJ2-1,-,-,CASSLDPGSDEQFF,TGCGCCAGCAGCTTGGATCCAGGGAGCGATGAGCAGTTCTTC
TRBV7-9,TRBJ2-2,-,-,CASSRDQTGELFF,TGTGCCAGCAGCCGAGACCAAACCGGGGAGCTGTTTTTT
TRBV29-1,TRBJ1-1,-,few,CSVDGVSTEAFF,TGCAGCGTTGACGGCGTGAGCACTGAAGCTTTCTTT
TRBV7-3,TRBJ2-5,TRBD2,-,CASSPQGGETQYF,TGTGCCAGCAGCCCTCAGGGAGGGGAGACCCAGTACTTC
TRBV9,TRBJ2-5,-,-,CASSETGTRRVETQYF,TGTGCCAGCAGTGAGACCGGGACCCGAAGGGTTGAGACCCAGTACTTC
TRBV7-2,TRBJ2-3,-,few,CASSLVVQGTDTQYF,TGTGCCAGCAGCTTAGTGGTTCAAGGCACAGATACGCAGTATTTT
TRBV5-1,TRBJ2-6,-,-,CASSLVLSGSGANVLTF,TGCGCCAGCAGCTTGGTGCTCTCAGGGTCTGGGGCCAACGTCCTGACTTTC
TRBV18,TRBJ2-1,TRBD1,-,CASSPDRGSYNEQFF,TGTGCCAGCTCGCCCGACAGGGGTTCCTACAATGAGCAGTTCTTC
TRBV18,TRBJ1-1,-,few,CASSLPKTEAFF,TGTGCCAGCTCACTGCCCAAAACTGAAGCTTTCTTT
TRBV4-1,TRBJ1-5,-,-,CASSPRRLITGQPQHF,TGCGCCAGCAGCCCACGCCGACTAATTACGGGTCAGCCCCAGCATTTT
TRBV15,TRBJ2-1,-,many,CATSREQGFNNEQFF,TGTGCCACCAGCAGAGAACAGGGTTTCAACAATGAGCAGTTCTTC
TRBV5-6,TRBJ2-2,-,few,CASSPVSGELFF,TGTGCCAGCAGCCCCGTCTCCGGGGAGCTGTTTTTT
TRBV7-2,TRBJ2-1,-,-,CASLKGFSYNEQFF,TGTGCCAGCCTGAAGGGATTCTCCTACAATGAGCAGTTCTTC
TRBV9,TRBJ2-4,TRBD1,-,CASSTRQGGSGNIQYF,TGTGCCAGCAGCACCCGACAGGGGGGCAGCGGAAACATTCAGTACTTC
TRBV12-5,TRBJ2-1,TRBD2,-,CASADLAGSSYNEQFF,TGTGCTAGTGCCGATTTAGCGGGGAGCTCCTACAATGAGCAGTTCTTC
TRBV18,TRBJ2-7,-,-,CASSPQGLVSSYEQYF,TGTGCCAGCTCACCTCAAGGACTGGTAAGCTCCTACGAGCAGTACTTC
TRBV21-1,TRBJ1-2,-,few,CASSKDPDRGRYYGYTF,TGTGCCAGCAGCAAAGACCCGGACAGGGGGCGATACTATGGCTACACCTTC
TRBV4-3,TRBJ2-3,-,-,CASSQDPLSSGTQYF,TGCGCCAGCAGCCAAGATCCCCTTTCGAGTGGTACGCAGTATTTT
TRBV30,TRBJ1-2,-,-,CACQRFQYGYTF,TGTGCCTGCCAACGTTTCCAGTATGGCTACACCTTC
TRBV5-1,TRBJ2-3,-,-,CASSLDFAGGTDTQYF,TGCGCCAGCAGCTTGGACTTTGCAGGGGGCACAGATACGCAGTATTTT
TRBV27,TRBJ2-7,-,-,CASSLSRTRTYEQYF,TGTGCCAGCAGTTTATCGAGGACACGGACCTACGAGCAGTACTTC
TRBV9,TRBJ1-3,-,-,CASSGGIGPGNTIYF,TGTGCCAGCAGCGGGGGTATCGGCCCTGGAAACACCATATATTTT
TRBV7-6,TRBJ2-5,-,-,CASSLVRETQYF,TGTGCCAGCAGCTTAGTTCGGGAGACCCAGTACTTC
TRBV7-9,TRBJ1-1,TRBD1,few,CASSHRGQSEAFF,TGTGCCAGCAGTCACAGGGGGCAATCTGAAGCTTTCTTT
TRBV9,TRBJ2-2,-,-,CASSVRAGSGELFF,TGTGCCAGCAGCGTCCGGGCTGGGTCCGGGGAGCTGTTTTTT
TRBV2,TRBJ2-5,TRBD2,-,CASSGGAGRALGETQYF,TGTGCCAGCAGTGGGGGAGCGGGAAGGGCTCTAGGGGAGACCCAGTACTTC
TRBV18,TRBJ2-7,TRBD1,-,CASSQGTATYEQYF,TGTGCCAGCTCACAAGGGACAGCAACCTACGAGCAGTACTTC
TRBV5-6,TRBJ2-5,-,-,CASSLDRETQYF,TGTGCCAGCAGCTTGGACCGGGAGACCCAGTACTTC
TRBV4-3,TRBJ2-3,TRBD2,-,CASSYQLAGVRTDTQYF,TGCGCCAGCAGCTACCAACTAGCGGGGGTTCGGACAGATACGCAGTATTTT
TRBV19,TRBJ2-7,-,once,CASSIKALGYEQYF,TGTGCCAGTAGTATAAAGGCTCTCGGGTACGAGCAGTACTTC
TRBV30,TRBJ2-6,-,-,CAWISRAGANVLTF,TGTGCCTGGATTAGTAGGGCTGGGGCCAACGTCCTGACTTTC
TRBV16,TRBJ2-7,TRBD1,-,CASSQGRTGVNEQYF,TGTGCCAGCAGCCAGGGAAGGACAGGGGTTAACGAGCAGTACTTC
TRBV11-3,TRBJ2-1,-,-,CASSLREKRLQFF,TGTGCCAGCAGCTTAAGAGAGAAGCGATTGCAGTTCTTC
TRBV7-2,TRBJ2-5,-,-,CASSPPFPETQYF,TGTGCCAGCAGCCCACCGTTCCCGGAGACCCAGTACTTC
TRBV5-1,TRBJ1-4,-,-,CASTKNRAPSEKLFF,TGCGCCAGCACCAAAAACCGGGCACCCAGCGAAAAACTGTTTTTT
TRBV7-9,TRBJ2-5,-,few,CASSSSNVQETQYF,TGTGCCAGCAGTTCTAGTAACGTCCAAGAGACCCAGTACTTC
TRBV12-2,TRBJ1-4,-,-,CASRFGENEKLFF,TGTGCAAGTCGCTTCGGAGAGAATGAAAAACTGTTTTTT
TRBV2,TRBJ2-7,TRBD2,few,CASSDFGLAGPPQYF,TGTGCCAGCAGTGATTTTGGACTAGCGGGACCGCCGCAGTACTTC
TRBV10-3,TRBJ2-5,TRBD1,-,CAISEPGQGQETQYF,TGTGCCATCAGTGAACCGGGACAGGGGCAAGAGACCCAGTACTTC
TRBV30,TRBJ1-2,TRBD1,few,CAWSVDRGPYTF,TGTGCCTGGAGTGTCGACAGGGGGCCTTACACCTTC
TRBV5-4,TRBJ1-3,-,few,CASSFGLFSGNTIYF,TGTGCCAGCAGCTTTGGGCTCTTCTCTGGAAACACCATATATTTT
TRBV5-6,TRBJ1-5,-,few,CASSLERGNQPQHF,TGTGCCAGCAGCTTGGAGAGGGGGAATCAGCCCCAGCATTTT
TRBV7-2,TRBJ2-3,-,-,CASSPGPGSTDTQYF,TGTGCCAGCAGCCCGGGGCCGGGGAGCACAGATACGCAGTATTTT
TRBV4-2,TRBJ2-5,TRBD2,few,CASSQDRGTSGQETQYF,TGTGCCAGCAGCCAAGATCGGGGGACTAGCGGGCAAGAGACCCAGTACTTC
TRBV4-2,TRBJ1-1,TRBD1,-,CASSLPGQGCTEAFF,TGTGCCAGCAGCCTCCCGGGACAGGGTTGCACTGAAGCTTTCTTT
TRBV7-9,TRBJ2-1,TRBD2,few,CASSLRASGVYNEQFF,TGTGCCAGCAGCTTACGGGCTAGCGGGGTCTACAATGAGCAGTTCTTC
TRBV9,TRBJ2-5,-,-,CASSPRQPQETQYF,TGTGCCAGCAGCCCTCGTCAGCCCCAAGAGACCCAGTACTTC
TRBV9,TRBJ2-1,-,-,CASSVVSGYNEQFF,TGTGCCAGCAGCGTGGTAAGTGGCTACAATGAGCAGTTCTTC